This passage covers 32 T cell receptor beta chains from one sample sequenced in a study of regulatory T cells in long-lasting Graves disease. Time point described: newly diagnosed GD, antithyroid drugs for less than 3 months. PBMC-extracted RNA yielded the TCR library. Library construction for TCR beta used iRepertoire HTBI primers and Arm-PCR of CDR3 regions. TCRdb used MiXCR to reprocess the multiplex PCR reads, holding one entry per CDR3 protein. The sample contains approximately 300,000 distinct CDR3 sequences, 18% of which appear only once. The source material was peripheral blood mononuclear cells (PBMCs), sampled at new diagnosis, from a patient treated with antithyroid drugs. These receptors were taken from a female donor with Graves disease.

This clonotype was counted many times. This chain uses TRBV6-1 with TRBJ2-7; D call uncertain. This CDR3 region has 12 residues. Trimming stripped 5 bases from V and 6 bases from J, with 11 bases between. Germline CDR1 is MNHNS and CDR2 is SASEGT. In DNA, the CDR3 is TGTGCCAGCAGTCCCCTTGGCCGCGAGCAGTACTTC. Encoded protein: CASSPLGREQYF.

Many counts were recorded for this clonotype. The chain uses TRBV7-2 and TRBJ1-2; 8 bases agree with TRBD1. The J segment lost 3 bases and the V segment lost 5 bases, leaving 11 bases of the junction unmatched. This CDR3 spans 16 amino acids. The V gene's germline CDR1 is SGHTA and CDR2 FQGNSA. The CDR3 nucleotides read TGTGCCAGCAGCCTTGCAGGGGGCGGGGGAGACTATGGCTACACCTTC. Residues: CASSLAGGGGDYGYTF.

In the case of this clonotype: It may be a read error: a sequence one base away is much more abundant. The chain is built from TRBV10-3 and TRBJ2-1; D unclear. CDR1 and CDR2 (germline): ENHRY, SYGVKD. Between the trimmed V and J ends, which lost 0 bases and 10 bases, there was a span of 16 bases. This CDR3 has 15 amino acids. CDR3 DNA sequence: TGTGCCATCAGTGAGTCAGAGACTGCACCCTACGAGCAGTTCTTC. Translated: CAISESETAPYEQFF.

This clonotype was seen at least ten times. This CDR3 reads CASSVGGEVDEKLFF. The CDR3 DNA reads as TGTGCCAGCAGCGTAGGAGGGGAGGTTGATGAAAAACTGTTTTTT. The rearrangement joins TRBV9 to TRBJ1-4; D is possibly TRBD1 (5 bases). Deletions cut 0 bases from V and 6 bases from J, with 12 bases between. CDR1 SGDLS and CDR2 YYNGEE come from the germline V gene. The CDR3 runs to 15 residues. The whole variable domain, remainder taken from reference TRBV9 and TRBJ1-4, is DSGVTQTPKHLITATGQRVTLRCSPRSGDLSVYWYQQSLDQGLQFLIQYYNGEERAKGNILERFSAQQFPDLHSELNLSSLELGDSALYFCASSVGGEVDEKLFFGSGTQLSVL.

This clonotype was counted ten times or more. The chain is built from TRBV30 and TRBJ2-2; D unresolved. The germline CDR1 and CDR2 sequences are GTSNPN and SVGIG (reference sequence). Trimming removed 4 bases at V and 3 bases at J, with 12 bases between. The CDR3 is 14 residues long. The chain's CDR3 is CAWKKPWDTGELFF. CDR3 DNA sequence: TGTGCCTGGAAAAAGCCGTGGGACACCGGGGAGCTGTTTTTT.

This clonotype was counted at least ten times. This chain uses TRBV9 with TRBJ1-1; D gene ambiguous. The germline V gene encodes CDR1 SGDLS and CDR2 YYNGEE. The CDR3 loop spans 15 amino acids. V dropped 0 bases and J dropped 1 base, with 10 bases sitting between them. As DNA, the CDR3 is TGTGCCAGCAGCGTAGGGCCGATGGAGAACACTGAAGCTTTCTTT. This codes for CASSVGPMENTEAFF.

The chain carries TRBV6-1 and TRBJ2-6; 10 bases are shared with TRBD1. The CDR3 is 22 residues long. CDR1 is MNHNS, CDR2 SASEGT, per germline. The V and J ends lost 6 bases and 2 bases, in that order; junction bases with no gene match: 22. The CDR3: CASSRSVGTGEVRGPGANVLTF. The DNA of the CDR3 is TGTGCCAGCAGCCGCTCGGTGGGGACAGGGGAAGTCAGGGGACCTGGGGCCAACGTCCTGACTTTC.

This clonotype was counted at least ten times. This chain uses TRBV27 with TRBJ2-7, with TRBD2 as a possible D gene (5 bases). CDR3 length equals 12 residues. V lost 4 bases and J lost 6, with 10 bases in between. CDR1 and CDR2 from the germline V gene are MNHEY and SMNVEV (reference sequence). This CDR3 is CASSYGNSEQYF. CDR3 DNA: TGTGCCAGCAGTTACGGGAATTCCGAGCAGTACTTC.

This clonotype was counted ten times or more. CDR3 amino acids: CASSQKRQAEQYF. In DNA, the CDR3 is TGTGCCAGCAGCCAAAAACGACAGGCCGAGCAGTACTTC. The chain uses TRBV3-1 and TRBJ2-7, with D possibly being TRBD1 (6 bases). The ends were cut back, 2 bases at V and 6 bases at J, with 11 bases in the middle. Germline CDR1 reads LGHDT; CDR2 reads YNNKEL (reference sequence). CDR3 length: 13 residues.

Notes on this clonotype: An end of the junction differs from the germline gene, which may be a read error. The rearrangement joins TRBV7-6 to TRBJ2-1; a possible D gene is TRBD1 (6 bases). CDR1 is SGHVS, CDR2 FNYEAQ, per germline. This CDR3 has 16 amino acids. CDR3 sequence reads: CASSLRLQGSGGEQIF. The CDR3 DNA sequence: TGTGCCAGCAGCTTAAGGCTACAGGGTTCTGGGGGTGAGCAGATCTTC.

This sequence joins TRBV11-2 and TRBJ2-7; 8 positions agree with TRBD2. Germline V gene sequence: CDR1 SGHAT, CDR2 FQNNGV. The ends lost 9 bases at V and 3 bases at J; junction bases unmatched: 4. The CDR3 is 12 residues long. CDR3 sequence reads: CARSGGSYEQYF. The CDR3 DNA sequence: TGTGCCAGGTCGGGGGGGAGCTACGAGCAGTACTTC.

The V and J genes are TRBV20-1 and TRBJ2-3; 13 bases map to TRBD2. This CDR3 contains 15 residues. The germline V gene encodes CDR1 DFQATT and CDR2 SNEGSKA (reference sequence). Unmatched junction bases numbered 5, after V lost 4 bases and J lost 4 bases. CDR3 region: CSATLLAGGPDTQYF. In DNA form, the CDR3 reads TGCAGTGCTACCTTACTAGCGGGAGGGCCAGATACGCAGTATTTT.

The chain is built from TRBV27 and TRBJ1-5; unclear D gene. The germline V gene encodes CDR1 MNHEY and CDR2 SMNVEV (reference sequence). V lost 5 bases to trimming and J lost 0 bases, with 11 bases between them. This CDR3 region has 15 residues. CDR3 in DNA: TGTGCCAGCAGTCCTACTGGAAGTAGCAATCAGCCCCAGCATTTT. This encodes CASSPTGSSNQPQHF.

This chain joins TRBV18 and TRBJ2-3; D is uncertain. The CDR3 extends over 14 amino acids. V was trimmed by 7 bases and J by 0 bases, leaving 11 bases between them. Germline lookup yields CDR1 KGHSH and CDR2 LQKENI. The CDR3 bases are TGTGCCAGCTTATACACCTCTAGCACAGATACGCAGTATTTT. This encodes CASLYTSSTDTQYF.

This clonotype occurred once. This may come from a read error, since a much larger clone is one base off. This sequence joins TRBV24-1 and TRBJ2-2, with 11 positions matching TRBD2. This CDR3 region has 18 residues. Germline CDR1 and CDR2: KGHDR and SFDVKD. The CDR3 here is CASSRISGRDYDTGELYF. CDR3 sequence (DNA): TGTGCCAGCAGCCGAATTAGCGGGAGGGATTATGACACCGGGGAGCTGTATTTT.

At least ten counts were recorded for this clonotype. This chain links TRBV19 with TRBJ2-7, with TRBD2 identical over 13 bases. Germline V gene data show CDR1 as LNHDA and CDR2 as SQIVND (reference sequence). With V trimmed by 6 bases and J by 5 bases, 16 bases remained unmatched. The CDR3 is made up of 18 amino acids. In DNA, the CDR3 is TGTGCCAGTAGACCCCGTGGACTAGCGGGAGATGGCGGGAACGAGCAGTACTTC. Its protein product is CASRPRGLAGDGGNEQYF.

This clonotype showed up many times. J is TRBJ1-2 and V is TRBV29-1; D is unclear. Looked up from germline, CDR1 is SQVTM and CDR2 is ANQGSEA. This CDR3 has 15 residues. V lost 0 bases and J 4 bases, leaving 15 bases between the germline ends. The CDR3 loop reads CSVEDIDDPFYGYTF. The CDR3, as DNA: TGCAGCGTTGAAGACATCGACGACCCGTTCTATGGCTACACCTTC.

This clonotype was seen repeatedly, ten times or more. The J gene is TRBJ2-5, the V gene TRBV7-2; D possibly uses TRBD1 or TRBD2 (5 bases each). Germline CDR1 and CDR2: SGHTA and FQGNSA. This CDR3 region has 15 residues. V was clipped by 7 bases and J by 5 bases, with 20 bases between them. CDR3 sequence reads: CASTQFGAREETQYF. CDR3 DNA: TGTGCCAGCACTCAATTCGGGGCCAGGGAGGAGACCCAGTACTTC.

This clonotype was recorded at least ten times. This chain connects TRBV3-1 to TRBJ1-3; no definite D call. The CDR3 loop spans 15 amino acids. The germline V gene encodes CDR1 LGHDT and CDR2 YNNKEL (reference sequence). The V and J ends lost 3 bases and 4 bases respectively, with 13 bases between them. The CDR3 nucleotides are TGTGCCAGCAGCCACGACACACTAGGAGGAAACACCATATATTTT. Its protein product is CASSHDTLGGNTIYF.

In its sample, this clonotype was seen many times. The rearrangement joins TRBV9 to TRBJ2-1; 8 bases are a match to TRBD2. The CDR3 spans 16 residues. Trimming took 4 bases from V and 6 from J; bases not matched to a gene: 12. The germline V gene encodes CDR1 SGDLS and CDR2 YYNGEE. The CDR3 bases are TGTGCCAGCAGCCCAGGGGTTGGCGGGAGGAGCAATGAGCAGTTCTTC. This sequence encodes CASSPGVGGRSNEQFF.

The chain carries TRBV6-2 or TRBV6-3 and TRBJ2-3, with a possible D match to TRBD2 (7 bases). The V end lost 5 bases, the J end lost 5 bases, and 17 bases lay between the germline ends. CDR1 MNHEY and CDR2 SVGEGT come from the germline V gene. This CDR3 comprises 15 residues. The CDR3 spells CASSRGGGAEDTQYF. Here the CDR3 DNA reads TGTGCCAGCAGTCGAGGGGGGGGGGCGGAAGATACGCAGTATTTT.

This clonotype was counted at least ten times. J is TRBJ1-5 and V is TRBV28; TRBD1 might be the D (5 bases). Trimming left V 5 bases short and J 0 bases short, with 17 bases between. CDR1 and CDR2 from the germline V gene are MDHEN and SYDVKM. CDR3 length equals 17 residues. CDR3 sequence reads: CASSIPGASYSNQPQHF. CDR3 nucleotide sequence: TGTGCCAGCAGTATCCCCGGGGCCTCCTATAGCAATCAGCCCCAGCATTTT. Filled out from reference TRBV28 and TRBJ1-5, the complete variable domain reads DVKVTQSSRYLVKRTGEKVFLECVQDMDHENMFWYRQDPGLGLRLIYFSYDVKMKEKGDIPEGYSVSREKKERFSLILESASTNQTSMYLCASSIPGASYSNQPQHFGDGTRLSIL.

This clonotype was observed at least ten times. The chain links TRBV6-1 to TRBJ2-3; a possible D gene is TRBD2 (6 bases). There are 14 residues in the CDR3. Germline V lookup: CDR1 MNHNS, CDR2 SASEGT. The V end lost 6 bases, the J end lost 0 bases, and 10 bases lay between the germline ends. This CDR3 reads CASSGTASTDTQYF. The DNA for the CDR3 is TGTGCCAGCAGCGGGACTGCTAGCACAGATACGCAGTATTTT.

This clonotype has at least ten counts. The rearrangement links TRBV30 to TRBJ2-7; possibly TRBD1 for D (6 bases). The germline V gene encodes CDR1 GTSNPN and CDR2 SVGIG (reference sequence). V was trimmed by 2 bases and J by 0 bases, leaving 8 bases between them. CDR3 size: 13 residues. The CDR3 region is CAWSRGSSYEQYF. The CDR3 DNA sequence: TGTGCCTGGAGTAGGGGGAGCTCCTACGAGCAGTACTTC. Combining the CDR3 with reference TRBV30 and TRBJ2-7 gives the whole variable domain SQTIHQWPATLVQPVGSPLSLECTVEGTSNPNLYWYRQAAGRGLQLLFYSVGIGQISSEVPQNLSASRPQDRQFILSSKKLLLSDSGFYLCAWSRGSSYEQYFGPGTRLTVT.

This clonotype was observed once. The chain carries TRBV5-1 and TRBJ2-7, with 8 bases fitting TRBD1. The CDR3 totals 15 residues. Germline V CDR1 and CDR2: SGHRS, YFSETQ. The ends lost 1 base at V and 3 bases at J; junction bases unmatched: 6. In DNA form, the CDR3 reads TGCGCCAGCAGCTTGCGCACGACAGGGGACTACGAGCAGTACTTC. This translates into CASSLRTTGDYEQYF.

This clonotype was recorded many times. This sequence joins TRBV10-3 and TRBJ2-3, with no clear D. Germline CDR1 reads ENHRY; CDR2 reads SYGVKD. The CDR3 totals 16 residues. Trimming took 0 bases from V and 5 from J, leaving 15 bases between them. The CDR3 DNA sequence: TGTGCCATCAGTGAGTCTAGGTCCGTATTTGTAGATACGCAGTATTTT. Encoded protein: CAISESRSVFVDTQYF.

Many counts were recorded for this clonotype. V is TRBV2 and J is TRBJ2-3; no reliable D call. The germline CDR1 and CDR2 sequences are SNHLY and FYNNEI. The V gene lost 4 bases and the J gene lost 6 bases, with 11 bases spanning the gap. The CDR3 runs to 13 residues. The CDR3 DNA follows: TGTGCCAGCAGTGCCCCCCCATACGATACGCAGTATTTT. It codes for CASSAPPYDTQYF. The entire variable domain, with the rest obtained from reference TRBV2 and TRBJ2-3, is as follows: EPEVTQTPSHQVTQMGQEVILRCVPISNHLYFYWYRQILGQKVEFLVSFYNNEISEKSEIFDDQFSVERPDGSNFTLKIRSTKLEDSAMYFCASSAPPYDTQYFGPGTRLTVL.

This rearrangement joins TRBV3-1 to TRBJ2-6, with unresolved D. Trimming pared 4 bases from V and 0 bases from J, leaving 10 bases between. The CDR3 sequence is 16 residues long. Germline V lookup: CDR1 LGHDT, CDR2 YNNKEL (reference sequence). CDR3 DNA: TGTGCCAGCAGCCCCCTCTTTGCCTCTGGGGCCAACGTCCTGACTTTC. This translates into CASSPLFASGANVLTF.

This clonotype was seen many times. CDR3 residues: CASSLTSGPSTDTQYF. The CDR3 DNA is TGCGCCAGCAGCTTGACTAGCGGGCCTAGCACAGATACGCAGTATTTT. The chain has TRBV5-1 and TRBJ2-3; 9 nucleotides agree with TRBD2. V shed 1 base and J 0 bases; nucleotides not matched to a gene: 3. The CDR3 totals 16 residues. Germline V gives CDR1 SGHRS, CDR2 YFSETQ. The full variable domain, in which reference TRBV5-1 and TRBJ2-3 provide the parts outside the CDR3, is KAGVTQTPRYLIKTRGQQVTLSCSPISGHRSVSWYQQTPGQGLQFLFEYFSETQRNKGNFPGRFSGRQFSNSRSEMNVSTLELGDSALYLCASSLTSGPSTDTQYFGPGTRLTVL.

This clonotype was seen ten or more times. CDR3 bases: TGTGCCAGCAGCTTGGATGGGGAGACCCAGTACTTC. Translating gives CASSLDGETQYF. J is TRBJ2-5 and V is TRBV5-4; no firm D call. V was clipped by 0 bases and J by 5 bases, with 5 bases between them. Germline V CDR1 and CDR2: SGHNT, YYREEE (reference sequence). CDR3 length equals 12 residues.

The V and J genes are TRBV15 and TRBJ2-1, with 12 bases aligning to TRBD2. Germline V gene data show CDR1 as LNHNV and CDR2 as YYDKDF (reference sequence). The CDR3 is 17 residues long. The J segment lost 14 bases and the V segment lost 0 bases, leaving 14 bases of the junction unmatched. CDR3 sequence: CATSRDRSASGRVRKFF. CDR3 nucleotide sequence: TGTGCCACCAGCAGAGATCGGTCGGCTAGCGGGAGGGTGAGAAAGTTCTTC.

This clonotype was seen repeatedly, ten times or more. The rearrangement uses TRBV10-3 and TRBJ2-7; 9 bases map to TRBD1. The germline V gene encodes CDR1 ENHRY and CDR2 SYGVKD. V lost 7 bases to trimming and J lost 5 bases; unmatched junction nucleotides: 15. The CDR3 has 16 residues. CDR3 sequence (DNA): TGTGCCATCAATATGATGCCGGGACAGGGTAGCAACGAGCAGTACTTC. It specifies CAINMMPGQGSNEQYF.